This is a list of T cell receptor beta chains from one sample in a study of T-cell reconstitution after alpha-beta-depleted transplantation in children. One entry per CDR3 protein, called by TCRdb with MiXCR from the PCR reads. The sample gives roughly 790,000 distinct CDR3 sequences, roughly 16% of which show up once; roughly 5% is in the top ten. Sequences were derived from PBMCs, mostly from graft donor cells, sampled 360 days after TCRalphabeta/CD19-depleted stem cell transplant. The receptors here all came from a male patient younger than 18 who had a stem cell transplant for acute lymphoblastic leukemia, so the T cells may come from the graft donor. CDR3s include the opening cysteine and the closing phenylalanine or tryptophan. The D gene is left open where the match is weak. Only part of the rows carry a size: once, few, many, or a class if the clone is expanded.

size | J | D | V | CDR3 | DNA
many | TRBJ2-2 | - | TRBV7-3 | CASRSATGELFF | TGTGCCAGCAGGAGCGCCACCGGGGAGCTGTTTTTT
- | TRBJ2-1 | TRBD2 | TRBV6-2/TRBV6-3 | CASSYYGGEQFF | TGTGCCAGCAGTTATTACGGGGGGGAGCAGTTCTTC
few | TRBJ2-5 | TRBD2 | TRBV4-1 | CASSQEIIAGGRETQYF | TGCGCCAGCAGCCAAGAGATCATAGCGGGAGGACGAGAGACCCAGTACTTC
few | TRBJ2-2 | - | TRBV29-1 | CSVVEGTSNTGELFF | TGCAGCGTTGTGGAAGGGACATCGAACACCGGGGAGCTGTTTTTT
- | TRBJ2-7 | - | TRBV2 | CASSDSGGSTYEQYF | TGTGCCAGCAGTGATAGTGGGGGGTCCACCTACGAGCAGTACTTC
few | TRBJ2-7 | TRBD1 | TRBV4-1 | CASSQPPGTADYEQYF | TGCGCCAGCAGCCAACCACCCGGGACAGCGGACTACGAGCAGTACTTC
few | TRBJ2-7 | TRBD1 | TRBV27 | CASSLIGQGGSYEQYF | TGTGCCAGCAGTTTAATCGGACAGGGGGGCTCCTACGAGCAGTACTTC
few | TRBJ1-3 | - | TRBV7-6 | CASSHTPYRLGNTIYF | TGTGCCAGCAGTCACACCCCGTACCGACTTGGAAACACCATATATTTT
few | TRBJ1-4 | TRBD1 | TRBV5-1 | CASSFGQGSATNEKLFF | TGCGCCAGCAGCTTTGGACAGGGGTCTGCAACTAATGAAAAACTGTTTTTT
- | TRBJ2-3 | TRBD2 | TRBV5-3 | CARSPGFLAGGDTQYF | TGTGCCAGAAGCCCCGGATTTCTAGCGGGGGGCGATACGCAGTATTTT
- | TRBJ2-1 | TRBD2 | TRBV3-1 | CASSSPGLAGGGNEQFF | TGTGCCAGCAGCTCCCCGGGACTAGCTGGCGGCGGGAATGAGCAGTTCTTC
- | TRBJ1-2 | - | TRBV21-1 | CASRQGRDYGYTF | TGTGCCAGTAGACAGGGGAGGGACTATGGCTACACCTTC
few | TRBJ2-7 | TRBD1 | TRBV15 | CATSRRTGGYEQYF | TGTGCCACCAGCAGAAGGACAGGGGGCTACGAGCAGTACTTC
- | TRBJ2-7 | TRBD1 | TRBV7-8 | CASSLRDSRYEQYF | TGTGCCAGCAGCCTCCGGGACAGCAGATACGAGCAGTACTTC
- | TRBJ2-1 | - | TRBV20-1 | CSALPTLIEQFF | TGCAGTGCTCTCCCTACCCTTATTGAGCAGTTCTTC
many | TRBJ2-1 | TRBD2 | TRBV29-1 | CSVARLLAGLNEQFF | TGCAGCGTTGCTAGGCTACTAGCGGGGCTCAATGAGCAGTTCTTC
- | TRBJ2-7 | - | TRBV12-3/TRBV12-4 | CASSLGQEQYF | TGTGCCAGCAGTTTGGGGCAGGAGCAGTACTTC
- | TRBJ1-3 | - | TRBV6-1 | CASSRQPGNTIYF | TGTGCCAGCAGCAGACAGCCAGGAAACACCATATATTTT
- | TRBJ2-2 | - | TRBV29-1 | CSVAGGPGELFF | TGCAGCGTTGCCGGGGGTCCCGGGGAGCTGTTTTTT
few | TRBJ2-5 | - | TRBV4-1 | CASSQLLTREETQYF | TGCGCCAGCAGCCAACTTTTGACCAGAGAAGAGACCCAGTACTTC
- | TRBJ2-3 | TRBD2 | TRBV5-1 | CASSLALAGGPSTDTQYF | TGCGCCAGCAGCTTGGCACTAGCGGGAGGGCCCAGCACAGATACGCAGTATTTT
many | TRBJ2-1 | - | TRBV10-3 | CAISKDLYGGNEQFF | TGTGCCATCAGTAAGGACCTTTATGGGGGCAATGAGCAGTTCTTC
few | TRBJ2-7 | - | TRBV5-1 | CASSQGPLGAEQYF | TGCGCCAGCAGCCAAGGCCCCTTAGGTGCCGAGCAGTACTTC
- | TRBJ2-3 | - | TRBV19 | CASSIEASTDTQYF | TGTGCCAGTAGTATAGAAGCTAGCACAGATACGCAGTATTTT
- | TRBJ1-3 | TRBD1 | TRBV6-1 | CASSLAFDRASGNTIYF | TGTGCCAGCAGTTTAGCCTTCGACAGGGCTTCTGGAAACACCATATATTTT
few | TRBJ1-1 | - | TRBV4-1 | CASSPARAYTEAFF | TGCGCCAGCAGCCCTGCCAGGGCATACACTGAAGCTTTCTTT
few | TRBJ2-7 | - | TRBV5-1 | CASGAGYEQYF | TGCGCCAGCGGGGCTGGCTACGAGCAGTACTTC
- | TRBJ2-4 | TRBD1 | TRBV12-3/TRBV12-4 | CASAGTGEEGAKNIQYF | TGTGCCAGCGCCGGGACAGGGGAAGAAGGAGCCAAAAACATTCAGTACTTC
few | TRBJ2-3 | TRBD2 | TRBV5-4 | CASSDQREWVDTQYF | TGTGCCAGCAGCGACCAGCGGGAGTGGGTAGATACGCAGTATTTT
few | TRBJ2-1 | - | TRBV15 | CATHGRTNEQFF | TGTGCCACCCACGGGAGAACCAATGAGCAGTTCTTC
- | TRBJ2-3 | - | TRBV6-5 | CASSYSGGKLSTDTQYF | TGTGCCAGCAGTTACTCGGGAGGTAAACTTAGCACAGATACGCAGTATTTT
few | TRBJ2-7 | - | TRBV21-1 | CASSFALSYEQYF | TGTGCCAGCAGCTTCGCCCTCTCGTACGAGCAGTACTTC
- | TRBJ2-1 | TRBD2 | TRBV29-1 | CSVEGVSGLAGQNSYNEQFF | TGCAGCGTTGAAGGGGTGTCGGGACTAGCGGGTCAAAACTCCTACAATGAGCAGTTCTTC
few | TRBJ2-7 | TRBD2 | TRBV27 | CASSSGLAGARVYEQYF | TGTGCCAGCAGTTCCGGACTAGCGGGAGCTCGGGTCTACGAGCAGTACTTC
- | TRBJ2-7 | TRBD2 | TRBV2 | CASSRLAGYSPLEQYF | TGTGCCAGCAGCAGACTAGCGGGGTACAGTCCCCTCGAGCAGTACTTC
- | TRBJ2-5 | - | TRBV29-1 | CSVGLRETQYF | TGCAGCGTGGGCCTGAGGGAGACCCAGTACTTC
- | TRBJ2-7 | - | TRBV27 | CASSLDSGFRQYF | TGTGCCAGCAGTTTGGATAGCGGCTTCCGGCAGTACTTC
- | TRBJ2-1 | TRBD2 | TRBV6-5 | CASSYSTALAGYNEQFF | TGTGCCAGCAGTTACTCGACGGCACTAGCGGGATACAATGAGCAGTTCTTC
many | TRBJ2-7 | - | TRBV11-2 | CASSLVVEQYF | TGTGCCAGCAGCTTAGTAGTCGAGCAGTACTTC
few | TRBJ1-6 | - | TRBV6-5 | CASSYSTQTAYNSPLHF | TGTGCCAGCAGTTACTCCACTCAGACAGCATATAATTCACCCCTCCACTTT
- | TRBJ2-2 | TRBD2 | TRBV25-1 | CASRAAGFTGELFF | TGTGCCAGCAGGGCAGCGGGATTCACCGGGGAGCTGTTTTTT
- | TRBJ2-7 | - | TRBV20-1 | CSARSGTYEQYF | TGCAGTGCTAGATCCGGGACCTACGAGCAGTACTTC